This T cell receptor beta chain is drawn from a study of response to subunit inactivated influenza vaccine. TCRdb independently ran MiXCR on the RT-PCR reads; one entry per CDR3 protein. The table lists under 200,000 distinct CDR3 sequences, approximately 10% of them singletons. Study-wide results and caveats: It was suggested by the authors that few new T cells are recruited by each seasonal influenza vaccination.

This clonotype appeared a few times. Its antigen is as yet unknown. The CDR3 is 14 amino acids. The germline gives CDR1 SGHRS, CDR2 YFSETQ. Trimming removed 4 bases from V and 4 bases from J; junction bases left unmatched: 4. The source is a man aged 50 to 60 who received an inactivated influenza vaccine. The chain combines TRBV5-1 with TRBJ2-3; 9 nucleotides agree with TRBD1. This specimen consisted of non-naive T cells sorted from PBMCs, obtained around seven weeks after vaccination. The DNA of the CDR3 is TGCGCCAGCAGCATACAGGGGGCTGCAGATACGCAGTATTTT. Translated, it gives CASSIQGAADTQYF.